This entry lists 28 T cell receptor beta chains sequenced from one sample in a study of blood T cell repertoires in COVID-19. The assay was immunoSEQ multiplex PCR, and TCRdb's table has in-frame clones only and misses some. The sample carries some 39,000 clones, 90% to 95% recorded once. The sequencing sample was made of peripheral blood. The receptors here all came from a human donor in a cohort sampled during active COVID-19.

V and J are TRBV4-1 and TRBJ1-1, with D possibly being TRBD1 (6 bases). From germline, CDR1 is MGHRA and CDR2 YSYEKL. With 3 bases removed from V and 5 bases from J, the gap between germline ends came to 25 bases. This CDR3 is built from 18 residues. The CDR3 protein is CASSHINSKQGGRTEAFF. CDR3 bases: TGCGCCAGCAGCCACATCAACTCCAAACAGGGTGGAAGGACTGAAGCTTTCTTT.

The chain recombines TRBV25-1 with TRBJ2-3; D perhaps matches TRBD2 (6 bases). The germline gives CDR1 MGHDK, CDR2 SYGVNS. The CDR3 spans 16 residues. V lost 3 bases and J lost 0, with 13 bases in between. The CDR3 DNA reads as TGTGCCAGCAGTGAGGGTAGGCGGGGTAGCACAGATACGCAGTATTTT. This gives the protein CASSEGRRGSTDTQYF.

The chain has TRBV19 and TRBJ2-3; the match to TRBD2 covers 10 bases. The CDR3 is 16 residues long. The germline V gene has CDR1 LNHDA and CDR2 SQIVND (reference sequence). Germline trimming cut 6 bases from V and 0 bases from J; bases unmatched to any gene: 6. The DNA for the CDR3 is TGTGCCAGTAGCCCAGGGACTAGCGCTAGCACAGATACGCAGTATTTT. It specifies CASSPGTSASTDTQYF.

The chain is built from TRBV7-9 and TRBJ1-4, with 9 bases that match TRBD1. The length of the CDR3 is 15 residues. V shed 5 bases and J 7 bases; nucleotides not matched to a gene: 8. Germline CDR1 reads SEHNR; CDR2 reads FQNEAQ (reference sequence). The CDR3 is CASSPPGQGREKLFF. In nucleotides, the CDR3 is TGTGCCAGCAGCCCTCCGGGACAGGGTCGTGAAAAACTGTTTTTT.

The chain joins TRBV4-3 to TRBJ2-2; D remains unclear. Trimming pared 2 bases from V and 7 bases from J, leaving 14 bases between. The CDR3 length is 15 residues. The germline V gene encodes CDR1 LGHNA and CDR2 YSLEER. The CDR3 protein is CASSQLAGFGGELFF. CDR3 coding DNA: TGCGCCAGCAGCCAACTCGCCGGGTTCGGCGGGGAGCTGTTTTTT.

This sequence joins TRBV4-2 and TRBJ1-2; D is perhaps TRBD1 (6 bases). CDR1 LGHNA and CDR2 YNFKEQ come from the germline V gene. The CDR3 spans 15 residues. V lost 4 bases and J lost 1, with 13 bases in between. The DNA for the CDR3 is TGTGCCAGCAGCCTCACGGGACAATTTAACTATGGCTACACCTTC. Translating it yields CASSLTGQFNYGYTF.

The chain links TRBV6-2 or TRBV6-3 to TRBJ1-1, with 8 bases fitting TRBD1. Germline CDR1 reads MNHEY; CDR2 reads SVGEGT. This CDR3 spans 14 amino acids. The junction had 1 base not matched to a gene; V was cut back by 2 bases and J by 2 bases. This CDR3 reads CASSYGTGNTEAFF. The CDR3 DNA is TGTGCCAGCAGTTACGGGACAGGTAACACTGAAGCTTTCTTT.

The rearrangement links TRBV7-2 to TRBJ1-2, with 12 nucleotides matching TRBD1. Germline loops: CDR1 SGHTA, CDR2 FQGNSA. The V gene end was trimmed by 5 bases and the J gene end by 4 bases; junction bases not matched to a gene: 17. This CDR3 is built from 19 residues. The CDR3 spells CASSTRPGTGGAYSYGYTF. The CDR3 nucleotides are TGTGCCAGCAGCACCCGTCCCGGGACAGGGGGCGCCTATTCCTATGGCTACACCTTC.

The gene calls are TRBV7-2 and TRBJ1-1, with TRBD1 matching over 8 bases. The CDR3 totals 18 residues. J was trimmed by 0 bases and V by 4 bases; bases with no gene match: 13. Germline V lookup: CDR1 SGHTA, CDR2 FQGNSA. The DNA for the CDR3 is TGTGCCAGCAGCTCGCTAAAGGGGTACAGGGGGGTGAACACTGAAGCTTTCTTT. Translated: CASSSLKGYRGVNTEAFF.

This sequence joins TRBV5-8 and TRBJ2-2; 9 bases map to TRBD1. CDR1 SGHTS and CDR2 YDEGEE come from the germline V gene. After removal of 4 bases from V and 2 bases from J, the junction contained 9 bases not matched to a gene. This CDR3 has 17 residues. The CDR3 is CASSGPRTGVNTGELFF. CDR3 DNA: TGTGCCAGCAGCGGGCCCCGGACAGGGGTAAACACCGGGGAGCTGTTTTTT.

The gene calls are TRBV10-3 and TRBJ2-5; TRBD2 aligns across 10 bases. V dropped 9 bases and J dropped 3; count of bases not matched to a gene: 7. The germline CDR1 and CDR2 sequences are ENHRY and SYGVKD. This CDR3 has 14 residues. For the CDR3, the DNA is TGTGCCATAAAGCCCGGGACTAGCGAAGAGACCCAGTACTTC. Translation: CAIKPGTSEETQYF.

V is TRBV11-2 and J is TRBJ2-5, with 8 bases that match TRBD2. Trimming removed 5 bases from V and 4 bases from J; junction bases left unmatched: 6. This CDR3 has 14 residues. CDR1 and CDR2 from the germline V gene are SGHAT and FQNNGV. The CDR3: CASSPGTRRETQYF. CDR3 DNA: TGTGCCAGCAGCCCTGGGACTAGGAGAGAGACCCAGTACTTC.

The chain combines TRBV14 with TRBJ1-1; 8 nucleotides agree with TRBD1. V was pared by 3 bases and J by 0 bases, with 6 bases of the junction left unmatched. Per the germline V gene, CDR1 is SGHDN and CDR2 is FVKESK. There are 16 residues in the CDR3. The CDR3 sequence: CASSHGQGLMNTEAFF. The CDR3, as DNA: TGTGCCAGCAGCCACGGACAGGGTCTTATGAACACTGAAGCTTTCTTT.

The chain carries TRBV18 and TRBJ2-3; 10 nucleotides match TRBD1. The CDR3 spans 18 residues. V was clipped by 2 bases and J by 2 bases; unmatched bases: 10. Germline values: CDR1 KGHSH, CDR2 LQKENI. This CDR3 reads CASSPFSLGTGDTDTQYF. The CDR3 DNA is TGTGCCAGCTCACCATTTTCCCTGGGGACAGGGGACACAGATACGCAGTATTTT.

V and J are TRBV18 and TRBJ1-1; weak D call: TRBD1 (6 bases). Trimming took off 4 bases at V and 3 bases at J, with 15 bases between the two ends. The CDR3 length is 15 residues. Germline V gene lookup returns CDR1 KGHSH and CDR2 LQKENI. The CDR3 region is CASSRTDSLHTEAFF. The CDR3 DNA reads TGTGCCAGCTCACGGACGGACAGTCTACACACTGAAGCTTTCTTT.

This clone was detected only once. V is TRBV5-8 and J is TRBJ1-5; no clear D. This CDR3 has 14 amino acids. V was cut by 0 bases and J by 4 bases, with 8 bases left in between. CDR1 and CDR2 (germline): SGHTS, YDEGEE. The CDR3 nucleotides read TGTGCCAGCAGCTTGGCTGGGAGAAATCAGCCCCAGCATTTT. Encoded protein: CASSLAGRNQPQHF.

V usage is TRBV5-4 and J usage is TRBJ2-3, with D possibly matching TRBD2 (5 bases). The CDR3 sequence is 14 residues long. V was shortened by 0 bases and J by 4 bases, with 9 bases between the two germline ends. Germline lookup yields CDR1 SGHNT and CDR2 YYREEE (reference sequence). The CDR3 DNA sequence: TGTGCCAGCAGCTTGGGTAGGGAGTCAGATACGCAGTATTTT. Its protein product is CASSLGRESDTQYF. The variable domain in full, completed from reference TRBV5-4 and TRBJ2-3, reads ETGVTQSPTHLIKTRGQQVTLRCSSQSGHNTVSWYQQALGQGPQFIFQYYREEENGRGNFPPRFSGLQFPNYSSELNVNALELDDSALYLCASSLGRESDTQYFGPGTRLTVL.

The chain employs TRBV11-2 and TRBJ1-4; TRBD1 might be the D (5 bases). Germline CDR1 SGHAT, CDR2 FQNNGV. Trimming pared 7 bases from V and 7 bases from J, leaving 19 bases between. The CDR3 is 15 amino acids. CDR3 region: CASNPGGGFGEKLFF. CDR3 sequence (DNA): TGTGCCAGCAACCCTGGGGGGGGTTTCGGTGAAAAACTGTTTTTT.

The V gene is TRBV5-6, the J gene TRBJ2-5, with TRBD2 matching over 7 bases. Per the germline V gene, CDR1 is SGHDT and CDR2 is YYEEEE. The CDR3 runs to 13 residues. Germline trimming cut 2 bases from V and 4 bases from J; bases unmatched to any gene: 2. The CDR3 region is CASSFGGSETQYF. In DNA, the CDR3 is TGTGCCAGCAGCTTCGGGGGGTCAGAGACCCAGTACTTC.

The chain links TRBV7-9 to TRBJ2-2, with D unclear. The V end lost 6 bases, the J end lost 7 bases, and 12 bases lay between the germline ends. CDR3 length equals 13 residues. Germline V gene lookup returns CDR1 SEHNR and CDR2 FQNEAQ (reference sequence). The CDR3 sequence: CASSWLVGGELFF. As DNA, the CDR3 is TGTGCCAGCAGTTGGCTAGTTGGCGGGGAGCTGTTTTTT.

The genes are TRBV5-1 and TRBJ2-5, with TRBD2 matching 9 bases. The germline gives CDR1 SGHRS, CDR2 YFSETQ. V lost 4 bases, J lost 5 bases, and 9 bases stayed unmatched. This CDR3 has 15 residues. The DNA for the CDR3 is TGCGCCAGCAGCCCCGGGACTAGCACGTCGGAGACCCAGTACTTC. It is translated as CASSPGTSTSETQYF.

Concerning this clone itself: The junction does not match germline at one end; this may be a read error. The V and J genes are TRBV27 and TRBJ2-7; TRBD1 is a possible D gene (5 bases). Germline V gene data show CDR1 as MNHEY and CDR2 as SMNVEV (reference sequence). The CDR3 totals 14 residues. CDR3 bases: TGTGCCAGCAGTTTATCAGGGGATTCCTCCGAGCAGTACTTC. This encodes CASSLSGDSSEQYF.

V is TRBV7-3 and J is TRBJ2-2; TRBD1 matches at 10 bases. Germline values: CDR1 SGHTA, CDR2 FQGTGA. The V segment lost 3 bases and the J segment 5 bases; nucleotides outside the gene matches: 21. This CDR3 contains 21 residues. CDR3 protein: CASSFDSWGGDRGRPTGELFF. CDR3 in DNA: TGTGCCAGCAGCTTCGACAGCTGGGGAGGAGACAGGGGGCGGCCTACCGGGGAGCTGTTTTTT.

The chain carries TRBV2 and TRBJ2-1; 12 bases fit TRBD2. The CDR3 runs to 14 residues. Losses at the gene ends were 11 bases for V and 7 bases for J; bases not matched to a gene: 9. Per the germline V gene, CDR1 is SNHLY and CDR2 is FYNNEI. This chain's CDR3 is CAGRLAGAFNEQFF. The CDR3 DNA is TGTGCCGGGCGACTAGCGGGAGCTTTTAATGAGCAGTTCTTC.

V usage is TRBV9 and J usage is TRBJ2-1, with TRBD1 identical over 10 bases. J was trimmed by 6 bases and V by 4 bases; bases with no gene match: 16. The CDR3 length is 18 residues. Germline V gives CDR1 SGDLS, CDR2 YYNGEE. CDR3 sequence: CASSPSLNTGTGVNEQFF. The CDR3 DNA reads as TGTGCCAGCAGCCCGTCCTTAAATACCGGGACAGGGGTCAATGAGCAGTTCTTC.

The chain joins TRBV5-6 to TRBJ2-2, with D perhaps TRBD2 (5 bases). Germline V gene lookup returns CDR1 SGHDT and CDR2 YYEEEE. This CDR3 contains 15 residues. Trimming left V 0 bases short and J 0 bases short, with 6 bases between. The CDR3 region is CASSLAGTNTGELFF. The CDR3 DNA reads TGTGCCAGCAGCTTGGCCGGGACGAACACCGGGGAGCTGTTTTTT.

The rearrangement uses TRBV30 and TRBJ1-2; TRBD1 matches at 11 bases. V lost 2 bases to trimming and J lost 2 bases; unmatched junction nucleotides: 4. CDR1 and CDR2 (germline): GTSNPN, SVGIG (reference sequence). The CDR3 totals 15 residues. CDR3 amino acids: CAWSRTGGFNYGYTF. The CDR3 DNA is TGTGCCTGGAGTAGGACAGGGGGCTTCAACTATGGCTACACCTTC.

The V call is TRBV7-8, the J call TRBJ2-1; D unresolved. The CDR3 has 14 residues. Germline V CDR1 and CDR2: SGHVS, FQNEAQ. Deletions cut 3 bases from V and 9 bases from J, with 15 bases between. CDR3 DNA: TGTGCCAGCAGCTTTACGACATTTTTCCCTGAGCAGTTCTTC. Protein sequence: CASSFTTFFPEQFF.